This paragraph reports one T cell receptor (beta chain). The data stem from a study of CD8 T cells in Susac syndrome. In blood CD8+ and CD4+ T cells, TCR beta underwent sequencing. RNA, at roughly 0.45 to 1 ug, was reverse transcribed with random hexamers. TCRdb reprocessed the immunoSEQ multiplex PCR reads via MiXCR and lists one record per CDR3 protein. Here the sample spans under 550,000 distinct CDR3 sequences, approximately 89% being singletons. What was sequenced was CD8+ T cells from PBMCs. This sequence originates from a human donor with multiple sclerosis.

CDR3: CASSLAHVAANTGELFF. CDR3 bases: TGTGCCAGCAGTTTAGCGCATGTAGCGGCGAACACCGGGGAGCTGTTTTTT. The rearrangement links TRBV12-3 or TRBV12-4 to TRBJ2-2; a possible D gene is TRBD2 (6 bases). This CDR3 spans 17 amino acids. The V end lost 0 bases, the J end lost 0 bases, and 11 bases lay between the germline ends.